The source of this TCR beta chain is a study of blood T cell repertoires in COVID-19. Overall study context: The samples span acute and convalescent COVID-19 from the United States, Italy and Spain.

Generated by immunoSEQ multiplex PCR, the TCRdb table keeps only in-frame clones and is missing some. The top ten clones hold around 6% of a sample with 260,000 or so clones, around 83% of them seen once. The sequence was obtained from a man older than 75 with acute or convalescent COVID-19. Sequenced material: peripheral blood.

The CDR3 DNA reads as TGTGCCTGGAGCTGGACAGGAGGAAACACCATATATTTT. This translates into CAWSWTGGNTIYF. V gene TRBV30 combines with J gene TRBJ1-3, with TRBD1 matching 7 bases. CDR3 length: 13 amino acids. Germline V gene data show CDR1 as GTSNPN and CDR2 as SVGIG (reference sequence). The trim removed 3 bases at V and 4 bases at J, leaving 3 bases unmatched.